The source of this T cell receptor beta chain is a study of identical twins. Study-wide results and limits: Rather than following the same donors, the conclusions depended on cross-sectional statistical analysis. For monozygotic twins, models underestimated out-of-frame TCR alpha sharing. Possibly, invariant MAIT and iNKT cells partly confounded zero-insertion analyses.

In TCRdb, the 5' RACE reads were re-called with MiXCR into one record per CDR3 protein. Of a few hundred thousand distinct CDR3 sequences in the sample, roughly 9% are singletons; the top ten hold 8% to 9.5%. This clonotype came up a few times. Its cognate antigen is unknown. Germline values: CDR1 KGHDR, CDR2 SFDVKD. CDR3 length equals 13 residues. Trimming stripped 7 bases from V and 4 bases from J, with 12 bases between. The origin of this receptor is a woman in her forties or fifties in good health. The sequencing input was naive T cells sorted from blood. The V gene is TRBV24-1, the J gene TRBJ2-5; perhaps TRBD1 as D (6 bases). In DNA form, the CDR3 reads TGTGCCACCAGCGGAGGACAGATAGAGACCCAGTACTTC. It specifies CATSGGQIETQYF.